This T cell receptor beta chain is from a study of CD8 T cells in Susac syndrome. As to this clonotype: The junction and the germline gene differ at one end; a read error may be behind it.

Random hexamers were used to reverse transcribe the RNA input (about 0.5 to 1 ug). Amplification of TCR beta CDR3 spanned 54 Vbeta and 13 Jbeta via immunoSEQ multiplex PCR. MiXCR was run by TCRdb on the immunoSEQ multiplex PCR reads, yielding one entry per CDR3 protein. The table records around 80,000 distinct CDR3 sequences, around 94% of them present only once. This CDR3 spans 13 amino acids. Germline loops: CDR1 MNHEY, CDR2 SMNVEV (reference sequence). High-throughput TCR beta sequencing covered peripheral CD8+ and CD4+ T cells. The control group consisted of healthy donors matched for age and sex.

V is TRBV27 and J is TRBJ2-5; a weak D match, TRBD2 (6 bases). The source material was CD8+ T cells from PBMCs. This receptor was obtained from a human donor in good health. The CDR3: CGSSLWGGKTQYF. CDR3 nucleotides: TGTGGCAGCAGTTTATGGGGCGGGAAGACCCAGTACTTC.